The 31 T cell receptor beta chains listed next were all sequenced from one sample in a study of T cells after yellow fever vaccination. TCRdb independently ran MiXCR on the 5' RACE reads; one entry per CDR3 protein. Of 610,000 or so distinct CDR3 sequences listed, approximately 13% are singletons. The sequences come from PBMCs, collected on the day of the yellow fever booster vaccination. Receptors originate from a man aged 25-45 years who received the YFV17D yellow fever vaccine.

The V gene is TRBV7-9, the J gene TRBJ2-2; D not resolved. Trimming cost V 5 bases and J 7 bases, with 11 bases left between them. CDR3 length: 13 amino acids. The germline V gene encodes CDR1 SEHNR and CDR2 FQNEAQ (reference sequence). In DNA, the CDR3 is TGTGCCAGCAGCCTTGACCCGGGCGGGGAGCTGTTTTTT. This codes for CASSLDPGGELFF.

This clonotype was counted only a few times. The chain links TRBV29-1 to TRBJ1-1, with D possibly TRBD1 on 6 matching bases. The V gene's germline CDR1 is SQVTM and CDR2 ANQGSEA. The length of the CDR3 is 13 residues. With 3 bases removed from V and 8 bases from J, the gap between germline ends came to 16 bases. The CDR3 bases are TGCAGCGTTGATCGGGGAGGGGGAACCGAAGCTTTCTTT. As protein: CSVDRGGGTEAFF.

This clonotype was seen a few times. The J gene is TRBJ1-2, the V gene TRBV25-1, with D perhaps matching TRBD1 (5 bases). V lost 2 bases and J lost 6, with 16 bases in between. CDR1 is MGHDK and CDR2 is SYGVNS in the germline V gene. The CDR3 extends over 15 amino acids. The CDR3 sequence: CASSESLGRVDGYTF. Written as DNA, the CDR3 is TGTGCCAGCAGTGAAAGCTTGGGCAGGGTGGATGGCTACACCTTC.

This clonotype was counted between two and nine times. The CDR3 DNA follows: TGTGCCAGCAGCTCTCGGGACTGGAACACCGGGGAGCTGTTTTTT. Translating it yields CASSSRDWNTGELFF. V is TRBV7-2 and J is TRBJ2-2, with a possible D match to TRBD2 (6 bases). The CDR3 totals 15 residues. Per germline, CDR1 SGHTA and CDR2 FQGNSA. The V gene lost 4 bases and the J gene lost 1 base, with 10 bases spanning the gap.

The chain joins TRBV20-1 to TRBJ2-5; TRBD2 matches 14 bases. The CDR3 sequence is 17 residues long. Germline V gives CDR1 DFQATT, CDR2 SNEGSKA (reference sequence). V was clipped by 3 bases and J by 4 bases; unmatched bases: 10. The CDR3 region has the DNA TGCAGTGCTAGTCCCCCCGGACTAGCGGGAGGAGGAGAGACCCAGTACTTC. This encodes CSASPPGLAGGGETQYF.

CDR3 DNA sequence: TGTGCCAGCAGCCGAACGGGACAAGGAGAAGAGACCCAGTACTTC. Its translation is CASSRTGQGEETQYF. The chain combines TRBV9 with TRBJ2-5; D might be TRBD1 (6 bases). Germline V gene data show CDR1 as SGDLS and CDR2 as YYNGEE. V gave up 4 bases and J gave up 3 bases, with 16 bases separating them. The CDR3 consists of 15 residues.

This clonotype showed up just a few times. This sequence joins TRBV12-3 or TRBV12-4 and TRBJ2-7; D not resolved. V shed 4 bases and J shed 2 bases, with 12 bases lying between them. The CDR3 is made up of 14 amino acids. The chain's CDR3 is CASSSWTSTYEQYF. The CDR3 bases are TGTGCCAGCAGTTCGTGGACGAGCACCTACGAGCAGTACTTC.

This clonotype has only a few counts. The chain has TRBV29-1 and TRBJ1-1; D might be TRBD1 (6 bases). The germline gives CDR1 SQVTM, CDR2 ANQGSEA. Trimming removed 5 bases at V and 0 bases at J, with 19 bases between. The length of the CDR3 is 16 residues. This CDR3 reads CSVHPRLSGVNTEAFF. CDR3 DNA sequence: TGCAGCGTTCACCCCCGTCTATCAGGGGTGAACACTGAAGCTTTCTTT. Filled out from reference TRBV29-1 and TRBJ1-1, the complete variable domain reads SAVISQKPSRDICQRGTSLTIQCQVDSQVTMMFWYRQQPGQSLTLIATANQGSEATYESGFVIDKFPISRPNLTFSTLTVSNMSPEDSSIYLCSVHPRLSGVNTEAFFGQGTRLTVV.

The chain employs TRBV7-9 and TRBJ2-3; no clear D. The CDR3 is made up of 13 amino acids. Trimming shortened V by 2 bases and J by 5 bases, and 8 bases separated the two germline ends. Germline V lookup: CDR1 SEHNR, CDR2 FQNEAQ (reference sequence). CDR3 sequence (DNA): TGTGCCAGCAGCTTACAATCCGAAGATACGCAGTATTTT. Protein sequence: CASSLQSEDTQYF. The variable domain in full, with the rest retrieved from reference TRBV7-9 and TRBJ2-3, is DTGVSQNPRHKITKRGQNVTFRCDPISEHNRLYWYRQTLGQGPEFLTYFQNEAQLEKSRLLSDRFSAERPKGSFSTLEIQRTEQGDSAMYLCASSLQSEDTQYFGPGTRLTVL.

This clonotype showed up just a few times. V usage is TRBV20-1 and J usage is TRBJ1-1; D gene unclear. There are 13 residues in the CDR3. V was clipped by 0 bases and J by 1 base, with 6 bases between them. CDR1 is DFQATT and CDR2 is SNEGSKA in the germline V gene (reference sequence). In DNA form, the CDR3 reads TGCAGTGCTAGAGATGAGAGGAACACTGAAGCTTTCTTT. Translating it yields CSARDERNTEAFF.

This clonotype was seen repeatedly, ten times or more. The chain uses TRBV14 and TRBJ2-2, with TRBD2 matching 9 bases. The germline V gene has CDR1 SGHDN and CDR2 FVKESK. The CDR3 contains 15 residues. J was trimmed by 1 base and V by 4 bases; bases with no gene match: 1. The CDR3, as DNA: TGTGCCAGCAGCCCACTAGCGGGGAACACCGGGGAGCTGTTTTTT. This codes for CASSPLAGNTGELFF.

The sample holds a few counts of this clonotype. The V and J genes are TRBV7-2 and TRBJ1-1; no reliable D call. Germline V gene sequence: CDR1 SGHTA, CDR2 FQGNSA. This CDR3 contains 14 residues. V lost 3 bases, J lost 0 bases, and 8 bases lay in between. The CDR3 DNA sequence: TGTGCCAGCAGCTTCGGCGTGATGAACACTGAAGCTTTCTTT. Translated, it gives CASSFGVMNTEAFF.

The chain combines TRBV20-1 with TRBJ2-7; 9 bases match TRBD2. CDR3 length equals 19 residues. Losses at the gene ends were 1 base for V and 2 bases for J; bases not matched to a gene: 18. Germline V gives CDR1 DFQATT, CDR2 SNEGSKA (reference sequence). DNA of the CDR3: TGCAGTGCTAGAGCAACTCTAGCGGGATCAAAAATAAATCCCTACGAGCAGTACTTC. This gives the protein CSARATLAGSKINPYEQYF.

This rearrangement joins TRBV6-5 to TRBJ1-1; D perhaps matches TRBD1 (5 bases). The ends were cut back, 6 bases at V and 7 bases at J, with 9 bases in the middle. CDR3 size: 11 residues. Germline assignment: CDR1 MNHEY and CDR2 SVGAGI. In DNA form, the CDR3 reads TGTGCCAGCAGCCTAGGGGTTGAAGCTTTCTTT. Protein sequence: CASSLGVEAFF.

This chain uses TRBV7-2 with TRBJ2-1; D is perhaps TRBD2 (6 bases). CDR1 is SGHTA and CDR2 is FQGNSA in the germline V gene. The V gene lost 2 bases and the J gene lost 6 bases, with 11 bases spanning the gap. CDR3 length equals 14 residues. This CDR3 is CASSLSFGGNEQFF. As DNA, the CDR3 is TGTGCCAGCAGCTTATCGTTCGGGGGCAATGAGCAGTTCTTC. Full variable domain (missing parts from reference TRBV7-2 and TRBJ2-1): GAGVSQSPSNKVTEKGKDVELRCDPISGHTALYWYRQSLGQGLEFLIYFQGNSAPDKSGLPSDRFSAERTGGSVSTLTIQRTQQEDSAVYLCASSLSFGGNEQFFGPGTRLTVL.

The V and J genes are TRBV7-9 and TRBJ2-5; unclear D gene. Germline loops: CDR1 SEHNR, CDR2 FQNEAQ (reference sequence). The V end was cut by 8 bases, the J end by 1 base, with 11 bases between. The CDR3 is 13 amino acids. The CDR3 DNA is TGTGCCAGCGACGGAGTACCCCAAGAGACCCAGTACTTC. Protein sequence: CASDGVPQETQYF.

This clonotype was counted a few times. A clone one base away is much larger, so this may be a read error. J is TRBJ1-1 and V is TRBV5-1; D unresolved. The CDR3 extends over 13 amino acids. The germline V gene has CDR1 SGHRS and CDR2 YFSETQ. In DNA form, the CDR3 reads TGCACCAGCAGCTTGGGGTCTAACACTGAAGCTTTCTTT. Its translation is CTSSLGSNTEAFF.

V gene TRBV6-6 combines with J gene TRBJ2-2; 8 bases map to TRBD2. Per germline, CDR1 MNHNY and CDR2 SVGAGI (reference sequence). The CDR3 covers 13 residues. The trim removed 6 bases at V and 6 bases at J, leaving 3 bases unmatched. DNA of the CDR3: TGTGCCAGCAGAGTCGGGGGGGCCGGGGAGCTGTTTTTT. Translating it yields CASRVGGAGELFF.

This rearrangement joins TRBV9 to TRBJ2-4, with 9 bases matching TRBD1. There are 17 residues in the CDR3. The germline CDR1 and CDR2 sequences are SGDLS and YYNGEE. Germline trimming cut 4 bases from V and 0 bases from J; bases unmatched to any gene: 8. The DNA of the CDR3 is TGTGCCAGCAGCCCCCGGGACAGGGAGATAGCCAAAAACATTCAGTACTTC. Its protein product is CASSPRDREIAKNIQYF.

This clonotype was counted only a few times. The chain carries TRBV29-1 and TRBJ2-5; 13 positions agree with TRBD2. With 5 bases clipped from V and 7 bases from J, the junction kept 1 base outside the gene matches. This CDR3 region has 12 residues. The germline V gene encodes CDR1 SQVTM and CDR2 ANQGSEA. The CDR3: CSVRTSGGTQYF. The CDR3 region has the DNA TGCAGCGTTCGGACTAGCGGGGGGACCCAGTACTTC.

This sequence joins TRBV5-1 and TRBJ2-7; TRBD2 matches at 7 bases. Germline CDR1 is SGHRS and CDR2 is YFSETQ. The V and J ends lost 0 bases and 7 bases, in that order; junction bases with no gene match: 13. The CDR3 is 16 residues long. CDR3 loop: CASSLGRASGDLEQYF. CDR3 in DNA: TGCGCCAGCAGCTTGGGTCGGGCTAGCGGCGACCTGGAGCAGTACTTC.

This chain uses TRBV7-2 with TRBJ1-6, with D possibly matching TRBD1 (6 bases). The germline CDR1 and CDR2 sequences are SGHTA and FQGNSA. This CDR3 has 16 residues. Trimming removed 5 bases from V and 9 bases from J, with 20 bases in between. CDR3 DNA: TGTGCCAGCAGCCCAGGGGCTACAGCGTTCTCTTCACCCCTCCACTTT. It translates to CASSPGATAFSSPLHF.

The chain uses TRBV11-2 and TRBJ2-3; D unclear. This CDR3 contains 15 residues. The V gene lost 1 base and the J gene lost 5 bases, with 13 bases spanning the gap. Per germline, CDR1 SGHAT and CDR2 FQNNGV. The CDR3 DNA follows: TGTGCCAGCAGCTTAGGGACGACGTCCCGAGATACGCAGTATTTT. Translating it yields CASSLGTTSRDTQYF.

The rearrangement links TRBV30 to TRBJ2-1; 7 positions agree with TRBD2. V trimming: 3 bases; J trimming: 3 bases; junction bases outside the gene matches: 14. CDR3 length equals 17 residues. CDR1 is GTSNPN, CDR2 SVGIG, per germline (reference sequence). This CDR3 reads CAWRGAITSVNYNEQFF. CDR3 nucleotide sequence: TGTGCCTGGAGGGGAGCGATAACTAGCGTCAACTACAATGAGCAGTTCTTC.

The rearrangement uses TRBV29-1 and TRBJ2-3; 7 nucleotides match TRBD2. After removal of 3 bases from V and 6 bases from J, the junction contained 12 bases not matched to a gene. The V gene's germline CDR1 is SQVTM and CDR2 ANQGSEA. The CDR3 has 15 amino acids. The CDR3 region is CSVEGGEGIRDTQYF. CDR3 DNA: TGCAGCGTTGAGGGGGGGGAGGGCATCCGGGATACGCAGTATTTT.

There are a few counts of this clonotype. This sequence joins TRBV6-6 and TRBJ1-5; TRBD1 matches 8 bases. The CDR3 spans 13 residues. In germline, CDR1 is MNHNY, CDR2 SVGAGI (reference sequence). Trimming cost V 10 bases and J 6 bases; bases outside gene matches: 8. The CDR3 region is CATSAGGSQPQHF. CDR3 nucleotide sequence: TGTGCCACCTCCGCAGGGGGCAGTCAGCCCCAGCATTTT.

The CDR3 DNA sequence: TGTGCCACGCGCGTCCGGGACAGGGCCACCTACGAGCAGTACTTC. It is translated as CATRVRDRATYEQYF. The chain links TRBV7-9 to TRBJ2-7; 9 nucleotides align to TRBD1. The CDR3 sequence is 15 residues long. J was trimmed by 2 bases and V by 10 bases; bases with no gene match: 12. Germline V gives CDR1 SEHNR, CDR2 FQNEAQ (reference sequence).

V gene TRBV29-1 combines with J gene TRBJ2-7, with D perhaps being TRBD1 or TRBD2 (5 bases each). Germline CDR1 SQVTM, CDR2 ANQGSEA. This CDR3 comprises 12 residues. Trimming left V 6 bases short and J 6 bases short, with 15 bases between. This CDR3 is CSVTGTEGEQYF. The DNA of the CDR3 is TGCAGCGTGACCGGGACCGAAGGCGAGCAGTACTTC.

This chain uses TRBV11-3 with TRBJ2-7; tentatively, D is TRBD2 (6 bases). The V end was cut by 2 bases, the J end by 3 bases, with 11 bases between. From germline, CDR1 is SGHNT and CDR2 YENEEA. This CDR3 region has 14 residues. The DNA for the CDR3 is TGTGCCAGCAGCTTATACTCCGGGGGCTACGAGCAGTACTTC. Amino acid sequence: CASSLYSGGYEQYF.

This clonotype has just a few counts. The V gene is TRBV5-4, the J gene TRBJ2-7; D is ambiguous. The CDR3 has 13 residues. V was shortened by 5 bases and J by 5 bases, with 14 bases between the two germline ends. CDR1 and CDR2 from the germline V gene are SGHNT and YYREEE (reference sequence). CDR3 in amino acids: CASSSVPSDEQYF. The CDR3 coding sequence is TGTGCCAGCAGTTCCGTCCCCAGCGACGAGCAGTACTTC.

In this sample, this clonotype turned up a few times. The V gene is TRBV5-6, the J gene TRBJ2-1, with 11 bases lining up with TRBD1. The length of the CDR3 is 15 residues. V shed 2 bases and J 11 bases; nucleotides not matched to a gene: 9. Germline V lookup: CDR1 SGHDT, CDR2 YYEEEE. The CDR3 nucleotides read TGTGCCAGCAGCTTACTCGGGACAGGGGGTACAAAGCAGTTCTTC. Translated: CASSLLGTGGTKQFF. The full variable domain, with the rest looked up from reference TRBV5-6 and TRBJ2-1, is DAGVTQSPTHLIKTRGQQVTLRCSPKSGHDTVSWYQQALGQGPQFIFQYYEEEERQRGNFPDRFSGHQFPNYSSELNVNALLLGDSALYLCASSLLGTGGTKQFFGPGTRLTVL.